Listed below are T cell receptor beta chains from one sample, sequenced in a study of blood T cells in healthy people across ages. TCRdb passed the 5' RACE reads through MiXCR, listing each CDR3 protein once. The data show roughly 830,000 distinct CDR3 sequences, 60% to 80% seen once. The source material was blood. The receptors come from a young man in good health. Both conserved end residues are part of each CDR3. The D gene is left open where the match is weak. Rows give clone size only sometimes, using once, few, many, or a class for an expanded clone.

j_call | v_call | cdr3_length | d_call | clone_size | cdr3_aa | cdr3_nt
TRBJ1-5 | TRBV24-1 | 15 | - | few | CATSDLDGGNQPQHF | TGTGCCACCAGTGATTTGGACGGCGGGAATCAGCCCCAGCATTTT
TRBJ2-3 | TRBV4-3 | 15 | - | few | CASSQDVRQGGTQYF | TGCGCCAGCAGCCAAGATGTCCGGCAGGGAGGTACGCAGTATTTT
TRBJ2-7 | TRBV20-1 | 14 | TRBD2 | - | CSAGGLAGTYEQYF | TGCAGTGCGGGAGGGTTAGCGGGGACCTACGAGCAGTACTTC
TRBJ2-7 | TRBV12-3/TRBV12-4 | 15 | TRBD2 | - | CASRSDSGGADEQYF | TGTGCCAGCAGGTCGGATAGCGGGGGGGCCGACGAGCAGTACTTC
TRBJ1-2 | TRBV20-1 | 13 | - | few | CSARGGQNYGYTF | TGCAGTGCTAGAGGTGGACAGAACTATGGCTACACCTTC
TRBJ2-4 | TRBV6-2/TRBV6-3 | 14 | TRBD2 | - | CASSWDYRAFEQYF | TGTGCCAGCAGTTGGGACTACCGGGCGTTTGAGCAGTACTTC
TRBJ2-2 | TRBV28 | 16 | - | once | CASSSIPDTYTGELFF | TGTGCCAGCAGTTCCATACCTGACACTTACACCGGGGAGCTGTTTTTT
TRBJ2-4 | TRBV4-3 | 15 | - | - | CASSSRLQGENIQYF | TGCGCCAGCAGCTCGCGTCTTCAGGGAGAAAACATTCAGTACTTC
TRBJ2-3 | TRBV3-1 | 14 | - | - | CASSMSASTDTQYF | TGTGCCAGCAGCATGTCGGCGAGCACAGATACGCAGTATTTT
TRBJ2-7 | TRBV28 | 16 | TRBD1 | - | CASSPPLGTGAYEQYF | TGTGCCAGCAGTCCTCCGTTGGGGACAGGGGCCTACGAGCAGTACTTC
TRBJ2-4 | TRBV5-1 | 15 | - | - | CASRTDGSERNIQYF | TGCGCCAGCCGGACAGATGGGTCGGAGAGAAACATTCAGTACTTC
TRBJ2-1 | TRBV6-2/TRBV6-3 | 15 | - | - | CASTDWSGPYNEQFF | TGTGCCAGCACCGACTGGTCTGGGCCATACAATGAGCAGTTCTTC
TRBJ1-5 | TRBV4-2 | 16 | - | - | CASSQDSSVSNQPQHF | TGTGCCAGCAGCCAAGATTCGTCGGTCAGCAATCAGCCCCAGCATTTT
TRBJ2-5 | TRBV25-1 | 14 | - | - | CASSEYVGEETQYF | TGTGCCAGCAGTGAATATGTGGGGGAAGAGACCCAGTACTTC
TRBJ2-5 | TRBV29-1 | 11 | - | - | CSVDTSQTQYF | TGCAGCGTTGACACTAGTCAGACCCAGTACTTC
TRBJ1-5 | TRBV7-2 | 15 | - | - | CASSLVFQGGQPQHF | TGTGCCAGCAGCTTAGTTTTCCAGGGCGGTCAGCCCCAGCATTTT
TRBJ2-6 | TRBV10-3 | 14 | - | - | CAISELSGANVLTF | TGTGCCATCAGTGAGCTGTCTGGGGCCAACGTCCTGACTTTC
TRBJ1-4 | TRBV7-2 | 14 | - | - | CASSPRPTNEKLFF | TGTGCCAGCAGCCCCCGCCCGACTAATGAAAAACTGTTTTTT
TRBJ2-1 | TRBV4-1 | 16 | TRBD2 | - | CASSQGGGLAGSEQFF | TGCGCCAGCAGCCAAGGGGGTGGACTAGCGGGGAGTGAGCAGTTCTTC
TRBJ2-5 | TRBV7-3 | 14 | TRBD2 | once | CASSDSGGLGTQYF | TGTGCCAGCAGCGATAGCGGGGGGCTCGGGACCCAGTACTTC
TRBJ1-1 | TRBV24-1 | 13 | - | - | CATRGAMNTEAFF | TGTGCCACCAGGGGGGCGATGAACACTGAAGCTTTCTTT
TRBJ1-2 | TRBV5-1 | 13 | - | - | CASSSQGVGGYTF | TGCGCCAGCAGCTCTCAGGGCGTGGGTGGCTACACCTTC
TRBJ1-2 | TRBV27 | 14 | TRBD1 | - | CASSLATGDYGYTF | TGTGCCAGCAGTTTGGCAACAGGGGACTATGGCTACACCTTC
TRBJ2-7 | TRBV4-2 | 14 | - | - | CASSQRGSSYEQYF | TGTGCCAGCAGCCAAAGGGGGTCCTCCTACGAGCAGTACTTC
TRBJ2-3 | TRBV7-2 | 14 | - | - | CASSLGTFTDTQYF | TGTGCCAGCAGCTTAGGGACTTTCACAGATACGCAGTATTTT
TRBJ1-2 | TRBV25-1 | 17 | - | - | CASSGLGEDSVNYGYTF | TGTGCCAGCAGTGGTCTCGGGGAGGACAGTGTCAACTATGGCTACACCTTC
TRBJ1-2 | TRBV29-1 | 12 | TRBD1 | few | CSVGGDSYGYTF | TGCAGCGTTGGGGGGGACAGCTATGGCTACACCTTC
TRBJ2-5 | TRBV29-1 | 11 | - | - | CSVVGVETQYF | TGCAGCGTTGTAGGGGTAGAGACCCAGTACTTC
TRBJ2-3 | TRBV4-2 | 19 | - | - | CASSQEMVRYSPSTDTQYF | TGTGCCAGCAGCCAAGAAATGGTTAGGTACTCCCCTAGCACAGATACGCAGTATTTT
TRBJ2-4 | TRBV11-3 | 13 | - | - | CASSQQGSNIQYF | TGTGCCAGCAGCCAACAGGGATCGAACATTCAGTACTTC
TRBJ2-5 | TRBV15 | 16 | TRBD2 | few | CATSITSGPSGETQYF | TGTGCCACCAGCATCACTAGCGGGCCCTCCGGAGAGACCCAGTACTTC
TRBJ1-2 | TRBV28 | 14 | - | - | CASSFPGEGYGYTF | TGTGCCAGCAGTTTTCCCGGGGAGGGCTATGGCTACACCTTC
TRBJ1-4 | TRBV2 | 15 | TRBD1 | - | CASSPRTGDNEKLFF | TGTGCCAGCAGTCCACGGACAGGGGATAATGAAAAACTGTTTTTT
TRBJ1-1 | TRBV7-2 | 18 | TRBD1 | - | CASSLGQGNRARDTEAFF | TGTGCCAGCAGCTTAGGACAGGGTAATCGGGCCCGTGACACTGAAGCTTTCTTT
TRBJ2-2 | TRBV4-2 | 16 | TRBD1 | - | CASSSRQGADTGELFF | TGTGCCAGCAGCTCACGACAGGGGGCGGACACCGGGGAGCTGTTTTTT
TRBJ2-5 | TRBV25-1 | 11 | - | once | CASSYWGTQYF | TGTGCCAGCAGTTATTGGGGGACCCAGTACTTC
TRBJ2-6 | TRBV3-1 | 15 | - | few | CASSYQPSGANVLTF | TGTGCCAGCAGCTACCAGCCCTCTGGGGCCAACGTCCTGACTTTC
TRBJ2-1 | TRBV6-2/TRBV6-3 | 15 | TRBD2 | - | CASSSAGTRDNEQFF | TGTGCCAGCAGTTCCGCCGGGACTAGGGACAATGAGCAGTTCTTC
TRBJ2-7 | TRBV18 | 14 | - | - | CASSPLESSYEQYF | TGTGCCAGCTCACCACTAGAGTCCTCCTACGAGCAGTACTTC
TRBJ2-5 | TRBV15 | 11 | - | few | CATSSGETQYF | TGTGCCACCAGCAGTGGGGAGACCCAGTACTTC
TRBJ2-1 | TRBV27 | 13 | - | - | CASSLAVDNEQFF | TGTGCCAGCAGTTTAGCGGTCGACAATGAACAGTTCTTC
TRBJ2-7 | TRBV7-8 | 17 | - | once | CASSPQGAPSGFYEQYF | TGTGCCAGCAGCCCGCAGGGGGCGCCTAGCGGGTTTTACGAGCAGTACTTC
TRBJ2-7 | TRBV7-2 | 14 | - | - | CASSFRGGYYEQYF | TGTGCCAGCAGCTTTCGGGGTGGCTACTACGAGCAGTACTTC
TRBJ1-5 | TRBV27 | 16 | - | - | CASAWTVASSNQPQHF | TGTGCCAGCGCTTGGACAGTAGCGTCAAGCAATCAGCCCCAGCATTTT
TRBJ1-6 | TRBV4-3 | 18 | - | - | CASSQDLPGQGPNSPLHF | TGCGCCAGCAGCCAAGATCTCCCAGGGCAGGGTCCAAATTCACCCCTCCACTTT
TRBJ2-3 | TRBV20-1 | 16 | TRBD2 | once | CSARDTAGRGTDTQYF | TGCAGTGCTAGAGATACAGCGGGGAGGGGCACAGATACGCAGTATTTT
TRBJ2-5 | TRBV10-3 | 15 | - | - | CAISGPRAHQETQYF | TGTGCCATCAGTGGACCCAGGGCACACCAAGAGACCCAGTACTTC
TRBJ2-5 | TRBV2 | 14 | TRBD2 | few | CASSKGLAPETQYF | TGTGCCAGCAGTAAGGGACTAGCGCCAGAGACCCAGTACTTC
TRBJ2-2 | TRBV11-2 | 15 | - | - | CASSLGGGAPGELFF | TGTGCCAGCAGCTTAGGAGGGGGGGCCCCCGGGGAGCTGTTTTTT
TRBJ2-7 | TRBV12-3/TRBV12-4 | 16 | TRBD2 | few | CASSRQRGGSSYEQYF | TGTGCCAGCAGTCGACAGCGGGGGGGGAGCTCCTACGAGCAGTACTTC
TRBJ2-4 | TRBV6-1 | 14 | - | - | CASGQPIAKNIQYF | TGTGCCAGTGGACAGCCAATAGCCAAAAACATTCAGTACTTC
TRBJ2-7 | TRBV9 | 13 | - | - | CASSVGEGDEQYF | TGTGCCAGCAGCGTAGGTGAGGGCGACGAGCAGTACTTC
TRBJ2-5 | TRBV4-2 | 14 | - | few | CASSQEVGSETQYF | TGTGCCAGCAGCCAAGAAGTTGGCTCGGAGACCCAGTACTTC